A selection of T cell receptor beta chains follows, all from one sample in a study of T cell changes during pregnancy in multiple sclerosis. TCRdb's table, derived via immunoSEQ multiplex PCR, lists solely in-frame clones and lacks some. The table shows 40,000 to 50,000 clones, with around 94% occurring only once. This material consisted of CD4+ T cells from peripheral blood mononuclear cells, taken in the third trimester of pregnancy. These receptors originate from a female donor with multiple sclerosis, enrolled in a pregnancy study. Both conserved end residues are part of each CDR3. The D gene is left open where the match is weak. Rows give clone size only sometimes, using once, few, many, or a class for an expanded clone.

j_gene: TRBJ2-7
abundance: -
d_gene: -
v_gene: TRBV29-1
CDR3nt: TGCAGCGTCGGGACTTCCTACGAGCAGTACTTC
CDR3aa: CSVGTSYEQYF

j_gene: TRBJ1-1
abundance: -
d_gene: -
v_gene: TRBV5-6
CDR3nt: TGTGCCAGCAGCTTCGGTCACGAGCTCTTCAACACTGAAGCTTTCTTT
CDR3aa: CASSFGHELFNTEAFF

j_gene: TRBJ2-1
abundance: -
d_gene: TRBD2
v_gene: TRBV4-2
CDR3nt: TGTGCCAGCAGCCACAGCTGGGGTACTAGCGGGAGGGATAGTAATGAGCAGTTCTTC
CDR3aa: CASSHSWGTSGRDSNEQFF

j_gene: TRBJ2-5
abundance: -
d_gene: -
v_gene: TRBV27
CDR3nt: TGTGCCAGCAGTCCGGGGGGCAGAAGTCAAGAGACCCAGTACTTC
CDR3aa: CASSPGGRSQETQYF

j_gene: TRBJ2-1
abundance: -
d_gene: TRBD2
v_gene: TRBV19
CDR3nt: TGTGCCAGTAGTCTTGAAGGTCTAGCGGCCTCCTACAATGAGCAGTTCTTC
CDR3aa: CASSLEGLAASYNEQFF

j_gene: TRBJ2-1
abundance: -
d_gene: TRBD2
v_gene: TRBV19
CDR3nt: TGTGCCAGTGCCTCACTAGCGGGAGGGCCCCATGAGCAGTTCTTC
CDR3aa: CASASLAGGPHEQFF

j_gene: TRBJ1-2
abundance: -
d_gene: -
v_gene: TRBV5-6
CDR3nt: TGTGCCAGCAGTCCCGGGACAACCTATGGCTACACCTTC
CDR3aa: CASSPGTTYGYTF

j_gene: TRBJ2-3
abundance: -
d_gene: -
v_gene: TRBV5-4
CDR3nt: TGTGCCAGCAGCTTGCGAGGCGGGGGCACAGATACGCAGTATTTT
CDR3aa: CASSLRGGGTDTQYF

j_gene: TRBJ2-1
abundance: -
d_gene: -
v_gene: TRBV6-5
CDR3nt: TGTGCCAGCAGTTACGTAGGGGGAGTCAGCGAGCAGTTCTTC
CDR3aa: CASSYVGGVSEQFF

j_gene: TRBJ2-1
abundance: -
d_gene: -
v_gene: TRBV5-6
CDR3nt: TGTGCCAGCAGCTTGACGGGGAGCTACAATGAGCAGTTCTTC
CDR3aa: CASSLTGSYNEQFF

j_gene: TRBJ1-4
abundance: -
d_gene: TRBD1
v_gene: TRBV4-1
CDR3nt: TGCGCCAGCAGCCAGGGAACGGGACAGAGACATGAAAAACTGTTTTTT
CDR3aa: CASSQGTGQRHEKLFF

j_gene: TRBJ1-6
abundance: -
d_gene: TRBD1
v_gene: TRBV5-6
CDR3nt: TGTGCCAGCAGCTTTGGGACAGGCCTTGATTCACCCCTCCACTTT
CDR3aa: CASSFGTGLDSPLHF

j_gene: TRBJ2-7
abundance: -
d_gene: -
v_gene: TRBV5-5
CDR3nt: TGTGCCAGCAGCCGATCTCGGGGGAATACCTACGAGCAGTACTTC
CDR3aa: CASSRSRGNTYEQYF

j_gene: TRBJ1-2
abundance: -
d_gene: TRBD1
v_gene: TRBV5-5
CDR3nt: TGTGCCAGCAGCTTAAGGACAGGGGATGGCTACACCTTC
CDR3aa: CASSLRTGDGYTF

j_gene: TRBJ2-1
abundance: -
d_gene: -
v_gene: TRBV28
CDR3nt: TGTGCCAGCAGTTCTCCCTGGGGCGGAGGGTACAATGAGCAGTTCTTC
CDR3aa: CASSSPWGGGYNEQFF

j_gene: TRBJ2-2
abundance: -
d_gene: -
v_gene: TRBV5-6
CDR3nt: TGTGCCAGCAGCCGAGGGGGGGGGAACACCGGGGAGCTGTTTTTT
CDR3aa: CASSRGGGNTGELFF

j_gene: TRBJ1-1
abundance: -
d_gene: TRBD1
v_gene: TRBV7-8
CDR3nt: TGTGCCAGCAGCTCAAACGACAGGGGGCTGAAAGCTTTCTTT
CDR3aa: CASSSNDRGLKAFF

j_gene: TRBJ1-1
abundance: -
d_gene: TRBD1
v_gene: TRBV6-5
CDR3nt: TGTGCCAGCAGATATCAGGGGGCTACTGAAGCTTTCTTT
CDR3aa: CASRYQGATEAFF

j_gene: TRBJ2-7
abundance: -
d_gene: -
v_gene: TRBV4-1
CDR3nt: TGCGCCAGCAGCCAAGGGAGGACAGAAGCCTACGAGCAGTACTTC
CDR3aa: CASSQGRTEAYEQYF

j_gene: TRBJ2-3
abundance: -
d_gene: TRBD2
v_gene: TRBV5-1
CDR3nt: TGCGCCAGCAGCATTAGCGGGAGTCAACCCGATACGCAGTATTTT
CDR3aa: CASSISGSQPDTQYF

j_gene: TRBJ2-5
abundance: few
d_gene: TRBD2
v_gene: TRBV7-3
CDR3nt: TGTGCCAGCAGCTCAGTCAGCGGGGGGTTCGAGACCCAGTACTTC
CDR3aa: CASSSVSGGFETQYF

j_gene: TRBJ1-3
abundance: -
d_gene: -
v_gene: TRBV25-1
CDR3nt: TGTGCCAGCCGCAAACTCTCTGGAAACACCATATATTTT
CDR3aa: CASRKLSGNTIYF

j_gene: TRBJ2-7
abundance: -
d_gene: TRBD1
v_gene: TRBV6-1
CDR3nt: TGTGCCAGCAAAGGGACAGAGGTTGTCGAGCAGTACTTC
CDR3aa: CASKGTEVVEQYF

j_gene: TRBJ1-6
abundance: -
d_gene: -
v_gene: TRBV7-9
CDR3nt: TGTGCCAGCAGCGTCTATCGGGGGATGGGGTATTCACCCCTCCACTTT
CDR3aa: CASSVYRGMGYSPLHF

j_gene: TRBJ2-5
abundance: -
d_gene: -
v_gene: TRBV11-2
CDR3nt: TGTGCCAGCAGCCAGGGTTTTACGGAGACCCAGTACTTC
CDR3aa: CASSQGFTETQYF

j_gene: TRBJ2-1
abundance: -
d_gene: -
v_gene: TRBV7-8
CDR3nt: TGTGCCAGCCAGCTTAATTCCCCTAGTGCTGAGCAGTTCTTC
CDR3aa: CASQLNSPSAEQFF

j_gene: TRBJ2-1
abundance: -
d_gene: TRBD2
v_gene: TRBV9
CDR3nt: TGTGCCAGCAATGGGGGACTAGAGGTGAGTGAGCAGTTCTTC
CDR3aa: CASNGGLEVSEQFF

j_gene: TRBJ2-4
abundance: -
d_gene: -
v_gene: TRBV7-2
CDR3nt: TGTGCCAGCAGCTTAAGATCTAGCGTAACCAAAAACATTCAGTACTTC
CDR3aa: CASSLRSSVTKNIQYF

j_gene: TRBJ2-5
abundance: few
d_gene: TRBD2
v_gene: TRBV4-1
CDR3nt: TGCGCCAGCAGCCAAGGGGGGGGAGAGACCCAGTACTTC
CDR3aa: CASSQGGGETQYF

j_gene: TRBJ1-1
abundance: once
d_gene: -
v_gene: TRBV28
CDR3nt: TGTGCCAGCAGATCTACGTCGCGGGCGTATGAAGCTTTCTTT
CDR3aa: CASRSTSRAYEAFF

j_gene: TRBJ1-1
abundance: -
d_gene: TRBD1
v_gene: TRBV7-2
CDR3nt: TGTGCCAGCAGCACCTCGGGACAGGTGAACACTGAAGCTTTCTTT
CDR3aa: CASSTSGQVNTEAFF

j_gene: TRBJ1-3
abundance: -
d_gene: TRBD1
v_gene: TRBV15
CDR3nt: TGTGCCACCAGCAGAGATCCTGGGACAGGGTCTGGAAACACCATATATTTT
CDR3aa: CATSRDPGTGSGNTIYF

j_gene: TRBJ2-3
abundance: -
d_gene: TRBD1
v_gene: TRBV10-3
CDR3nt: TGTGCCATCAGTGGGACAGGTAGCACAGATACGCAGTATTTT
CDR3aa: CAISGTGSTDTQYF

j_gene: TRBJ1-4
abundance: once
d_gene: TRBD1
v_gene: TRBV19
CDR3nt: TGTGCCAGCCAGACAGGGGGGCAAGAAAAACTGTCTTTT
CDR3aa: CASQTGGQEKLSF

j_gene: TRBJ2-5
abundance: -
d_gene: TRBD2
v_gene: TRBV5-5
CDR3nt: TGTGCCAGCACCTGGGGTCGGGAGGGGGGGACCCAGTACTTC
CDR3aa: CASTWGREGGTQYF

j_gene: TRBJ1-2
abundance: -
d_gene: -
v_gene: TRBV30
CDR3nt: TGTGCCTGGGGCGGGATTGGCGGCTACACCTTC
CDR3aa: CAWGGIGGYTF

j_gene: TRBJ1-1
abundance: -
d_gene: -
v_gene: TRBV6-5
CDR3nt: TGTGCCAGCAGTTCACCGGGCACTGAAGCTTTCTTT
CDR3aa: CASSSPGTEAFF

j_gene: TRBJ2-3
abundance: -
d_gene: -
v_gene: TRBV6-4
CDR3nt: TGTGCCAGCAGTGACTCCGAGGGAACGCAGTATTTT
CDR3aa: CASSDSEGTQYF

j_gene: TRBJ2-1
abundance: -
d_gene: TRBD2
v_gene: TRBV7-2
CDR3nt: TGTGCCAGCAGCTTAGGGACTAGGGTGAACAATGAGCAGTTCTTC
CDR3aa: CASSLGTRVNNEQFF

j_gene: TRBJ1-1
abundance: -
d_gene: TRBD1
v_gene: TRBV7-9
CDR3nt: TGTGCCAGCAGCCTATGGACAGGTTCGTGGCGAACTGAAGCTTTCTTT
CDR3aa: CASSLWTGSWRTEAFF

j_gene: TRBJ2-4
abundance: -
d_gene: TRBD2
v_gene: TRBV19
CDR3nt: TGTGCCAGTATTGGGGGGGGTTGGCCCAAAAACATTCAGTACTTC
CDR3aa: CASIGGGWPKNIQYF

j_gene: TRBJ1-2
abundance: -
d_gene: TRBD1
v_gene: TRBV7-2
CDR3nt: TGTGCCAGCAGCTTAGGCCGCCGACAGGGGGCGGATGGCTACACCTTC
CDR3aa: CASSLGRRQGADGYTF